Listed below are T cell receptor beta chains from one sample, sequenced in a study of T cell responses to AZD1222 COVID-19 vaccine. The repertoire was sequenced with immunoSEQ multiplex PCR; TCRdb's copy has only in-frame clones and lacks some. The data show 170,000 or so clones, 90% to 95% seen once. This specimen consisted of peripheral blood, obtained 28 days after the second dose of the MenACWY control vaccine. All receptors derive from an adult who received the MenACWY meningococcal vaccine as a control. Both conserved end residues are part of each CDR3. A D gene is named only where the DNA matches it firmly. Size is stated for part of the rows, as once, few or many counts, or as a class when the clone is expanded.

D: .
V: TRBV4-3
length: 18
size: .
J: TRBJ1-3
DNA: TGCGCCAGCAGCGAAGAAAGTTACGGACGGATCTCTGGAAACACCATATATTTT
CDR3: CASSEESYGRISGNTIYF

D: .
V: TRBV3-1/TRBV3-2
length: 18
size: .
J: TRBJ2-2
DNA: TGTGCCAGCAGCCAATCCGTTGGGCGTGGGGCTGGAACCGGGGAGCTGTTTTTT
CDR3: CASSQSVGRGAGTGELFF

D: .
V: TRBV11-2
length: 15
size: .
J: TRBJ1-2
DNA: TGTGCCAGCAGCGCGGGGATTGGGGCTAACTATGGCTACACCTTC
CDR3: CASSAGIGANYGYTF

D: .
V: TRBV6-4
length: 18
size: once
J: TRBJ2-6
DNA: TGTGCCAGCAGTGTAGGAGGAGGCAGTCCCTCTGGGGCCAACGTCCTGACTTTC
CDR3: CASSVGGGSPSGANVLTF

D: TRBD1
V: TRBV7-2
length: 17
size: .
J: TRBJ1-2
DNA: TGTGCCAGCAGCTCAATGACAGGGGCCGGGCTGGTAGGTGGCTACACCTTC
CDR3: CASSSMTGAGLVGGYTF

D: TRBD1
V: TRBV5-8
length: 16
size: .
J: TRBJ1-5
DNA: TGTGCCAGCAGCACTCGACAGGGGGCGAGGGGTCAGCCCCAGCATTTT
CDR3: CASSTRQGARGQPQHF

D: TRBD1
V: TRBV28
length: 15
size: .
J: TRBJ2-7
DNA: TGTGCCAGCAGTTTTGGACAGGTCCCCCCCTACGAGCAGTACTTC
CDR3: CASSFGQVPPYEQYF

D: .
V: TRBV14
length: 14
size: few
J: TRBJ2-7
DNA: TGTGCCAGCAGCCACGTACAGGGCACCTACGAGCAGTACTTC
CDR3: CASSHVQGTYEQYF

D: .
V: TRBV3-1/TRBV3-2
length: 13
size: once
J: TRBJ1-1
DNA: TGTGCCAGCAGCCAATTGGATGGGGGCTTCGCTTTCTTT
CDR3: CASSQLDGGFAFF

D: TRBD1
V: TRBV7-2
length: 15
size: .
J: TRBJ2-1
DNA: TGTGCCAGCAGCCCTCAGGGGGCCCCCTACAATGAGCAGTTCTTC
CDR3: CASSPQGAPYNEQFF

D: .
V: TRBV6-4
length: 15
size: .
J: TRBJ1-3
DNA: TGTGCCAGCAGTGCCGCTCCAGGGCCTGGAAACACCATATATTTT
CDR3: CASSAAPGPGNTIYF

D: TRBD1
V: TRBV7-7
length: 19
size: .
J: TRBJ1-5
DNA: TGTGCCAGCAGCTTAGAAAGGGACAGGGGCTGGGACAGCAATCAGCCCCAGCATTTT
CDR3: CASSLERDRGWDSNQPQHF

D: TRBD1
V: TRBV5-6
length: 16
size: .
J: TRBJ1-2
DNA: TGTGCCAGCAGCTTGTGGGACAGTACCTTTAACTATGGCTACACCTTC
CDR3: CASSLWDSTFNYGYTF

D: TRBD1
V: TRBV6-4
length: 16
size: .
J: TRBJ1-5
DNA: TGTGCCAGCAGCTCCAGTCCCGACAGGGTTGGACAGCCCCAGCATTTT
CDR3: CASSSSPDRVGQPQHF

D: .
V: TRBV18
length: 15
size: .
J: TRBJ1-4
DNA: TGTGCCAGCTCCGACTTCGGGGATACGGCCAGAAAACTGTTTTTT
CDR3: CASSDFGDTARKLFF

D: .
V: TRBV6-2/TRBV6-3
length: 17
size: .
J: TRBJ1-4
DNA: TGTGCCAGCAGTTACTCGATGTTTTTGCGACCTAATGAAAAACTGTTTTTT
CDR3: CASSYSMFLRPNEKLFF

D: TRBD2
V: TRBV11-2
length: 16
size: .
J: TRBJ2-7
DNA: TGTGCCAGCAGCTTAGGGGGAGCGGGGACCTCCTACGAGCAGTACTTC
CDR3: CASSLGGAGTSYEQYF

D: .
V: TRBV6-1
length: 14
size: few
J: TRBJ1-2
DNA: TGTGCCAGCAGTGAAGGAGGCTCCGACTATGGCTACACCTTC
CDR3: CASSEGGSDYGYTF

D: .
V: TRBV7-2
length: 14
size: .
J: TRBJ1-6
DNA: TGTGCCAGCAGCTTAGCAGGGGGTAAATCACCCCTCCACTTT
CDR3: CASSLAGGKSPLHF

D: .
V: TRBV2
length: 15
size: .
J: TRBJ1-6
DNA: TGTGCCAGCAGTGAAGCGGGGGGTCGAAATTCACCCCTCCACTTT
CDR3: CASSEAGGRNSPLHF

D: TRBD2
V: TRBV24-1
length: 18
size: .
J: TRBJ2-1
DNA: TGTGCCACCAGTGAGGGTTTAGCGGGGGGGCGGTTTCGCAATGAGCAGTTCTTC
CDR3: CATSEGLAGGRFRNEQFF

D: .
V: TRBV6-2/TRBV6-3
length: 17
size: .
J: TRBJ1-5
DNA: TGTGCCAGCAGTTACAGGCTAGGGGCCTTGAGCAATCAGCCCCAGCATTTT
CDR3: CASSYRLGALSNQPQHF

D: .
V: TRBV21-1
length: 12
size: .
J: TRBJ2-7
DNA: TGTGCCAGCAGCCCAGAATCCTACGAGCAGTACTTC
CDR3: CASSPESYEQYF

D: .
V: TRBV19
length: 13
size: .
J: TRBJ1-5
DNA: TGTGCCAGTAGTGCCGGGACATATCAGCCCCAGCATTTT
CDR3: CASSAGTYQPQHF

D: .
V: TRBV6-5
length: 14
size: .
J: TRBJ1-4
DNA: TGTGCCAGGGGCACGAAGGGAGCTAATGAAAAACTGTTTTTT
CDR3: CARGTKGANEKLFF

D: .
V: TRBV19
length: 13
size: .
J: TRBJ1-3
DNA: TGTGCCAGTACAATTCAGTCTGGAAACACCATATATTTT
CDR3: CASTIQSGNTIYF

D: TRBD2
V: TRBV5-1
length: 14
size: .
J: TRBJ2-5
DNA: TGCGCCAGCAGCTTGGCGGGGGGGCCGGAGACCCAGTACTTC
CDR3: CASSLAGGPETQYF

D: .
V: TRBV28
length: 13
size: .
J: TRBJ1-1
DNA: TGTGCCAGCAGACTCAGGGGGAACACTGAAGCTTTCTTT
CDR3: CASRLRGNTEAFF

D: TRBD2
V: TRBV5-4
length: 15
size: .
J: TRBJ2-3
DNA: TGTGCCAGCAGCCTAGTGGGGGGGAACACAGATACGCAGTATTTT
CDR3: CASSLVGGNTDTQYF

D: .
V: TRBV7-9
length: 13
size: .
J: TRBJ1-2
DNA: TGTGCCAGCAGCTTAGAGGGAACCTATGGCTACACCTTC
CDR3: CASSLEGTYGYTF